This T cell receptor (beta chain) was recorded in a study of T-cell reconstitution after alpha-beta-depleted transplantation in children. This clonotype showed up many times. Unique molecular identifiers were built into the TCRbeta library. Using its own MiXCR run on the PCR reads, TCRdb lists one record per CDR3 protein. The sample yields 200,000 to 250,000 distinct CDR3 sequences, 9.7% seen once. The CDR3 consists of 13 residues. The ends were cut back, 3 bases at V and 0 bases at J, with 9 bases in the middle. The germline gives CDR1 DFQATT, CDR2 SNEGSKA (reference sequence). Sequencing was performed on PBMCs from the stem cell graft donor, taken from the stem cell graft. The clonotype comes from a human donor who donated a stem cell graft to a child with SCID. The rearrangement joins TRBV20-1 to TRBJ2-7; no definite D call. The CDR3 coding sequence is TGCAGTGCTAGTACCGGAAGCTCCTACGAGCAGTACTTC. Translating gives CSASTGSSYEQYF.